These T cell receptor beta chains were read from a single sample in a study of blood T cell repertoires in COVID-19. The assay was immunoSEQ multiplex PCR, and TCRdb's table has in-frame clones only and misses some. This table holds under 500,000 clones, roughly 90% found once. The sample was peripheral blood. The receptors originated from a woman younger than 45 with acute or convalescent COVID-19. Each CDR3 is given with its conserved first and last residue. D genes are given only for firm matches. Only part of the rows carry a size: once, few, many, or a class if the clone is expanded.

j_call: TRBJ2-2; v_call: TRBV28; d_call: NA; clone_size: once; cdr3_nt: TGTGCCAGCAGATGGACAGATAATATCCAACCCGGGGAGCTGTTTTTT; cdr3_aa: CASRWTDNIQPGELFF
j_call: TRBJ1-5; v_call: TRBV7-3; d_call: TRBD1; clone_size: NA; cdr3_nt: TGTGCCAGCAGCTTAGACAGGGACAATCAGCCCCAGCATTTT; cdr3_aa: CASSLDRDNQPQHF
j_call: TRBJ2-7; v_call: TRBV27; d_call: TRBD1; clone_size: NA; cdr3_nt: TGTGCCAGCAGTTTAGACAGGGGGGGAGAGCAGTACTTC; cdr3_aa: CASSLDRGGEQYF
j_call: TRBJ2-3; v_call: TRBV10-3; d_call: TRBD1; clone_size: NA; cdr3_nt: TGTGCCATCAGTGAGACACAGGGGGCGGCTACGCAGTATTTT; cdr3_aa: CAISETQGAATQYF
j_call: TRBJ2-1; v_call: TRBV28; d_call: TRBD2; clone_size: NA; cdr3_nt: TGTGCCAGCAGTTTGATAGAAGTTAGCGGGCCGGACAATGAGCAGTTCTTC; cdr3_aa: CASSLIEVSGPDNEQFF
j_call: TRBJ2-1; v_call: TRBV10-3; d_call: NA; clone_size: NA; cdr3_nt: TGTGCCATCAGTGCCATGAGCTCCTACAATGAGCAGTTCTTC; cdr3_aa: CAISAMSSYNEQFF
j_call: TRBJ1-1; v_call: TRBV5-4; d_call: NA; clone_size: NA; cdr3_nt: TGTGCCAGCAGCCGCGACGTGGGGCGCTTAAACGAAGCTTTCTTT; cdr3_aa: CASSRDVGRLNEAFF
j_call: TRBJ2-1; v_call: TRBV5-1; d_call: NA; clone_size: NA; cdr3_nt: TGCGCCAGCAGCTTGGAAAAACGGGTGTATGAGCAGTTCTTC; cdr3_aa: CASSLEKRVYEQFF
j_call: TRBJ2-1; v_call: TRBV7-3; d_call: TRBD1; clone_size: NA; cdr3_nt: TGTGCCAGCAGCTTCGGACAGGGGGCGCACAATGAGCAGTTCTTC; cdr3_aa: CASSFGQGAHNEQFF
j_call: TRBJ2-1; v_call: TRBV9; d_call: TRBD2; clone_size: NA; cdr3_nt: TGTGCCAGCAGCATTCAAGCGGGGGGGTACAATGAGCAGTTCTTC; cdr3_aa: CASSIQAGGYNEQFF
j_call: TRBJ2-1; v_call: TRBV6-4; d_call: TRBD2; clone_size: NA; cdr3_nt: TGTGCCAGCAGTGACTCCGGGACTAGCGTATACAATGAGCAGTTCTTC; cdr3_aa: CASSDSGTSVYNEQFF